This T cell receptor beta chain was recorded in a study of T cells after yellow fever vaccination. Remarks on this clonotype: Its specificity is unknown.

Broader study findings: Clonotypes found in both CD4 and CD8 compartments made up a small share. Clones that expanded after primary vaccination mostly reappeared after the booster (over 95% CD4, about 89% CD8). Abundant clonotypes from the bulk population could get into FACS-sorted repertoires as contaminants.

Researchers made TCR cDNA using 5'RACE template switching, and this step added a universal primer site and UMIs. TCRdb independently ran MiXCR on the 5' RACE reads; one entry per CDR3 protein. The sample has around 360,000 distinct CDR3 sequences, roughly 11% seen once; the top ten hold roughly 18%. Germline values: CDR1 LGHNA, CDR2 YNFKEQ. The V gene end was trimmed by 4 bases and the J gene end by 4 bases; junction bases not matched to a gene: 19. The CDR3 runs to 18 residues. The TCR comes from a man younger than 35 who received the YFV17D yellow fever vaccine. Sequenced material: PBMCs, taken on the day of the first yellow fever vaccination. This rearrangement joins TRBV4-2 to TRBJ2-7; 7 bases are shared with TRBD1. The CDR3 is CASSLQTGDSGFLYEQYF. For the CDR3, the DNA is TGTGCCAGCAGCCTCCAGACCGGGGACAGCGGATTCTTATACGAGCAGTACTTC.